A single sample gave rise to the 8 T cell receptor beta chains below, sequenced in a study of blood T cell repertoires in COVID-19. Profiling relied on immunoSEQ multiplex PCR, and the TCRdb table lists in-frame clones only, not all of them. The repertoire consists of some 240,000 clones, with around 80% occurring once and the leading ten covering over 1.2%. Sequencing was carried out using peripheral blood. The receptor set was obtained from a woman between 40 and 55 years old who had recovered from COVID-19.

The chain joins TRBV5-1 to TRBJ1-1, with a weak D call TRBD1 (6 bases). The V gene's germline CDR1 is SGHRS and CDR2 YFSETQ. The CDR3 runs to 14 residues. V lost 2 bases and J 2 bases, leaving 10 bases between the germline ends. CDR3: CASSFQGQNTEAFF. CDR3 DNA: TGCGCCAGCAGCTTTCAGGGACAAAACACTGAAGCTTTCTTT.

V and J are TRBV6-2 or TRBV6-3 and TRBJ2-7; a weak D match, TRBD2 (6 bases). The V and J ends lost 5 bases and 3 bases respectively, with 11 bases between them. Per germline, CDR1 MNHEY and CDR2 SVGEGT. CDR3 length: 13 residues. CDR3 DNA: TGTGCCAGCAGTCGGGGGAATTACTACGAGCAGTACTTC. Its protein product is CASSRGNYYEQYF.

V is TRBV6-2 or TRBV6-3 and J is TRBJ2-3; 10 bases match TRBD2. Trimming took 6 bases from V and 4 from J; bases not matched to a gene: 7. The germline CDR1 and CDR2 sequences are MNHEY and SVGEGT. This CDR3 is built from 15 residues. CDR3 nucleotide sequence: TGTGCCAGCAGCCGAGCGGGGGGGCTAGCAGATACGCAGTATTTT. Protein product: CASSRAGGLADTQYF.

The V and J genes are TRBV19 and TRBJ1-1, with 9 bases fitting TRBD1. Trimming removed 5 bases from V and 0 bases from J; junction bases left unmatched: 13. Germline V gene sequence: CDR1 LNHDA, CDR2 SQIVND (reference sequence). The CDR3 is 18 residues long. CDR3 nucleotides: TGTGCCAGTAGTTACCAAGTCCCGGGACAGGGTTTGAACACTGAAGCTTTCTTT. Its translation: CASSYQVPGQGLNTEAFF.

The V and J genes are TRBV4-3 and TRBJ2-7; TRBD2 might be the D (6 bases). CDR3 length equals 14 residues. The germline V gene encodes CDR1 LGHNA and CDR2 YSLEER. V lost 4 bases, J lost 4 bases, and 14 bases lay in between. CDR3 protein: CASSPTRGPYEQYF. The CDR3 DNA reads as TGCGCCAGCAGCCCCACGCGGGGACCTTACGAGCAGTACTTC.

The chain links TRBV7-3 to TRBJ2-1; 11 bases line up with TRBD1. V dropped 5 bases and J dropped 6; count of bases not matched to a gene: 12. This CDR3 comprises 17 residues. CDR1 and CDR2 (germline): SGHTA, FQGTGA. In DNA, the CDR3 is TGTGCCAGCAGCCTGACCCACGGGACAGGGGGTGTCAATGAGCAGTTCTTC. Protein product: CASSLTHGTGGVNEQFF. Together with reference TRBV7-3 and TRBJ2-1, the CDR3 gives the full variable domain: GAGVSQTPSNKVTEKGKYVELRCDPISGHTALYWYRQSLGQGPEFLIYFQGTGAADDSGLPNDRFFAVRPEGSVSTLKIQRTERGDSAVYLCASSLTHGTGGVNEQFFGPGTRLTVL.

The chain joins TRBV15 to TRBJ1-6; D may be TRBD1 (6 bases). Trimming left V 6 bases short and J 9 bases short, with 12 bases between. CDR1 is LNHNV and CDR2 is YYDKDF in the germline V gene (reference sequence). The CDR3 covers 13 residues. The CDR3 DNA reads as TGTGCCACCAGGGACAGCGGTGGTTCACCCCTCCACTTT. Translated, it gives CATRDSGGSPLHF. Based on the CDR3 plus reference TRBV15 and TRBJ1-6, the full variable domain is DAMVIQNPRYQVTQFGKPVTLSCSQTLNHNVMYWYQQKSSQAPKLLFHYYDKDFNNEADTPDNFQSRRPNTSFCFLDIRSPGLGDTAMYLCATRDSGGSPLHFGNGTRLTVT.

This sequence joins TRBV9 and TRBJ1-2; D ambiguous. This CDR3 contains 13 residues. The V and J ends lost 0 bases and 3 bases respectively, with 6 bases between them. Germline CDR1 reads SGDLS; CDR2 reads YYNGEE. The CDR3, as DNA: TGTGCCAGCAGCGTAGTTCCAGACTATGGCTACACCTTC. As protein: CASSVVPDYGYTF.